One and the same sample provided the 15 T cell receptor beta chains below, sequenced in a study of blood T cell repertoires in COVID-19. Clones were read by immunoSEQ multiplex PCR, and TCRdb kept only the in-frame ones, dropping some. This sample yields about 170,000 clones, of which 88% are seen a single time; roughly 24% belongs to the top ten. Sequencing input: peripheral blood. The source of these receptors is a man in his 60s with acute or convalescent COVID-19.

V usage is TRBV9 and J usage is TRBJ2-2, with 8 bases identical to TRBD2. Germline V gene data show CDR1 as SGDLS and CDR2 as YYNGEE. With 3 bases clipped from V and 2 bases from J, the junction kept 3 bases outside the gene matches. The CDR3 has 15 residues. CDR3 in amino acids: CASSGGLDNTGELFF. The CDR3 nucleotides read TGTGCCAGCAGCGGGGGACTAGACAACACCGGGGAGCTGTTTTTT.

The chain recombines TRBV12-3 or TRBV12-4 with TRBJ1-5, with 8 bases lining up with TRBD1. The ends lost 4 bases at V and 10 bases at J; junction bases unmatched: 6. This CDR3 has 13 amino acids. CDR3 amino acids: CASSSRTGIPQHF. CDR3 nucleotide sequence: TGTGCCAGCAGTTCCCGGACAGGGATTCCCCAGCATTTT.

The chain recombines TRBV30 with TRBJ2-5; TRBD1 aligns across 7 bases. Germline V gene lookup returns CDR1 GTSNPN and CDR2 SVGIG (reference sequence). This CDR3 is 13 amino acids long. The V segment lost 4 bases and the J segment 5 bases; nucleotides outside the gene matches: 7. CDR3 region: CAWTTGKRETQYF. As DNA, the CDR3 is TGTGCCTGGACGACAGGGAAGCGGGAGACCCAGTACTTC.

The chain uses TRBV3-1 (or the pseudogene TRBV3-2) and TRBJ1-1, with 10 bases aligning to TRBD1. CDR3 length equals 16 residues. CDR1 is LGHDT and CDR2 is YNNKEL in the germline V gene (reference sequence). The V gene end was trimmed by 4 bases and the J gene end by 5 bases; junction bases not matched to a gene: 10. CDR3 nucleotide sequence: TGTGCCAGCAGCCGACAGGGGGCCCGAAGGAGGACTGAAGCTTTCTTT. Translated: CASSRQGARRRTEAFF.

The J gene is TRBJ2-7, the V gene TRBV5-6, with 12 bases lining up with TRBD1. This CDR3 region has 14 residues. Germline CDR1 SGHDT, CDR2 YYEEEE. With V trimmed by 3 bases and J by 7 bases, 5 bases remained unmatched. The chain's CDR3 is CASSSGQGAREQYF. The CDR3, as DNA: TGTGCCAGCAGCTCGGGACAGGGGGCGCGTGAGCAGTACTTC.

J is TRBJ2-7 and V is TRBV28; TRBD1 might be the D (6 bases). The germline V gene encodes CDR1 MDHEN and CDR2 SYDVKM. The CDR3 runs 12 residues. The germline V and J ends were trimmed by 2 bases and 6 bases, with 8 bases remaining between them. The CDR3 loop is CASSLAGAEQYV. Written as DNA, the CDR3 is TGTGCCAGCAGTTTAGCAGGGGCCGAGCAGTACGTC.

CDR3 coding DNA: TGTGCCAGCAGCGCGGACAGTTCGAAACTGTTTTTT. Translating it yields CASSADSSKLFF. V is TRBV7-6 and J is TRBJ1-4, with D perhaps TRBD1 (6 bases). V lost 5 bases and J 11 bases, leaving 12 bases between the germline ends. The CDR3 runs 12 residues. The germline gives CDR1 SGHVS, CDR2 FNYEAQ.

The rearrangement links TRBV7-9 to TRBJ2-2; no clear D gene. This CDR3 region has 14 residues. V gave up 3 bases and J gave up 1 base, with 6 bases separating them. Germline loops: CDR1 SEHNR, CDR2 FQNEAQ (reference sequence). The CDR3 nucleotides are TGTGCCAGCAGCTTCCTCGGGAACACCGGGGAGCTGTTTTTT. Protein product: CASSFLGNTGELFF. The full variable domain, its missing parts supplied by reference TRBV7-9 and TRBJ2-2, is DTGVSQNPRHKITKRGQNVTFRCDPISEHNRLYWYRQTLGQGPEFLTYFQNEAQLEKSRLLSDRFSAERPKGSFSTLEIQRTEQGDSAMYLCASSFLGNTGELFFGEGSRLTVL.

The gene calls are TRBV9 and TRBJ1-4; TRBD1 agrees at 8 bases. Germline V gene sequence: CDR1 SGDLS, CDR2 YYNGEE. The CDR3 covers 14 residues. V lost 3 bases to trimming and J lost 5 bases; unmatched junction nucleotides: 3. CDR3: CASSARTGNEKLFF. In nucleotides, the CDR3 is TGTGCCAGCAGCGCCCGGACAGGGAATGAAAAACTGTTTTTT.

The chain has TRBV19 and TRBJ2-5; 12 bases map to TRBD1. With V trimmed by 9 bases and J by 5 bases, 10 bases remained unmatched. Germline values: CDR1 LNHDA, CDR2 SQIVND (reference sequence). This CDR3 has 15 residues. The chain's CDR3 is CASNSRDRGLETQYF. The DNA for the CDR3 is TGTGCCAGCAACTCTCGGGACAGGGGGCTTGAGACCCAGTACTTC.

This chain uses TRBV29-1 with TRBJ1-5, with 8 bases identical to TRBD1. The V and J ends lost 5 bases and 5 bases, in that order; junction bases with no gene match: 2. Looked up from germline, CDR1 is SQVTM and CDR2 is ANQGSEA. The CDR3 spans 12 residues. The CDR3 coding sequence is TGCAGCGTTTCGACAGGGGATCAGCCCCAGCATTTT. It is translated as CSVSTGDQPQHF.

The gene calls are TRBV18 and TRBJ1-4; weak D call: TRBD1 (6 bases). The V end was cut by 4 bases, the J end by 7 bases, with 13 bases between. CDR1 and CDR2 from the germline V gene are KGHSH and LQKENI. This CDR3 contains 14 residues. The CDR3 DNA reads as TGTGCCAGCTCACTTAACAGGGAATTTGAAAAACTGTTTTTT. Encoded protein: CASSLNREFEKLFF.

This clone showed up just a few times. The J gene is TRBJ1-5, the V gene TRBV9, with TRBD1 matching over 12 bases. Germline lookup yields CDR1 SGDLS and CDR2 YYNGEE. V shed 3 bases and J 6 bases; nucleotides not matched to a gene: 4. This CDR3 has 15 amino acids. In nucleotides, the CDR3 is TGTGCCAGCAGCGCGGGACAGGGGGCCGGTCAGCCCCAGCATTTT. This sequence encodes CASSAGQGAGQPQHF.

The CDR3 coding sequence is TGTGCCAGCAGCTCTCGACAGGGCTGGGCCTATGGCTACACCTTC. This translates into CASSSRQGWAYGYTF. The chain recombines TRBV7-2 with TRBJ1-2; TRBD1 matches at 7 bases. Germline values: CDR1 SGHTA, CDR2 FQGNSA. The CDR3 contains 15 residues. Unmatched junction bases numbered 9, after V lost 4 bases and J lost 4 bases.

This chain connects TRBV7-6 to TRBJ2-5; TRBD2 matches at 13 bases. The CDR3 is 16 amino acids. Looked up from germline, CDR1 is SGHVS and CDR2 is FNYEAQ. J gave up 7 bases and V 2 bases, and 7 bases lay outside the gene matches. CDR3 amino acids: CASSLRTSGGAGTQYF. The CDR3 DNA is TGTGCCAGCAGCTTAAGAACTAGCGGGGGGGCCGGGACCCAGTACTTC.